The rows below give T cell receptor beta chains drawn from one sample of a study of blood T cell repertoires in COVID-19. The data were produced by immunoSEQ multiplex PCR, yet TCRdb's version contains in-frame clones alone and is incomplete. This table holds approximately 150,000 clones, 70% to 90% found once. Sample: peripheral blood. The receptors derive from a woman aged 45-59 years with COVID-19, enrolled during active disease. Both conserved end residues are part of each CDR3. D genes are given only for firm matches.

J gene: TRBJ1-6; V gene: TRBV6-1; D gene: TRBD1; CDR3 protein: CASRGTGENSPLHF; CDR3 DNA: TGTGCCAGCAGAGGGACAGGGGAGAATTCACCCCTCCACTTT
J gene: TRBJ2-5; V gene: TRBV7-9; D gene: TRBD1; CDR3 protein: CASSNSQAHRGAQYF; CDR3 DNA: TGTGCCAGCAGCAATTCACAGGCCCACAGGGGGGCCCAGTACTTC
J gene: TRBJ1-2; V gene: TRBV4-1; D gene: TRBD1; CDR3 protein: CASSQAPDRGQYGYTF; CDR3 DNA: TGCGCCAGCAGCCAAGCCCCCGACAGGGGGCAATATGGCTACACCTTC
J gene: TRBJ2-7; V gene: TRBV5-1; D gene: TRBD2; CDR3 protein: CASSLDGTSGWEQYF; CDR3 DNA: TGCGCCAGCAGCTTGGATGGGACTAGCGGGTGGGAGCAGTACTTC
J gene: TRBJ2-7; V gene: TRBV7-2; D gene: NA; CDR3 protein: CASSSRYEQYF; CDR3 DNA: TGTGCCAGCAGCAGCCGCTACGAGCAGTACTTC
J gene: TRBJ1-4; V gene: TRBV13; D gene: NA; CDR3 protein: CASSYREWEDEKLFF; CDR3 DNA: TGTGCCAGCAGTTACCGGGAGTGGGAGGATGAAAAACTGTTTTTT
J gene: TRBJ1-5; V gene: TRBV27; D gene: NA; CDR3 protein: CASRRDTGDQPQHF; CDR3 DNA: TGTGCCAGCAGAAGGGACACAGGAGATCAGCCCCAGCATTTT
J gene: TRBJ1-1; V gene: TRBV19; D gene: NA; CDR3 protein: CASSFLYLSRANTEAFF; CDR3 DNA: TGTGCCAGTAGTTTTTTATATTTGTCCAGGGCGAACACTGAAGCTTTCTTT
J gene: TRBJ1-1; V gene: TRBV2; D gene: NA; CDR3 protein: CASRDTNTEAFF; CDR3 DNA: TGTGCCAGCAGGGACACGAACACTGAAGCTTTCTTT
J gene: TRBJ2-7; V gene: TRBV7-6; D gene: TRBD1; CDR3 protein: CASSPGTGDTYEQYF; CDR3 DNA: TGTGCCAGCAGCCCCGGGACAGGGGATACCTACGAGCAGTACTTC